The rows below give T cell receptor beta chains drawn from one sample of a study of shared clonotypes between healthy human individuals. Profiled with immunoSEQ multiplex PCR; TCRdb holds only in-frame clones, not every one. The table shows just under 350,000 clones, with about 73% occurring only once. Sequenced sample: memory CD4+ T cells sorted from blood. These receptors were taken from a man aged 30-40 years in good health. Both conserved end residues are part of each CDR3. Each record gives: V gene, J gene, clone size, D gene, CDR3 DNA, CDR3 protein. The D gene is left open where the match is weak. For some rows the clone size is stated as once, few or many, or as a class when expanded; others skip it.

TRBV28	TRBJ1-1	.	.	TGTGCCAGCAGTTTTGGGCCGATGAACACTGAAGCTTTCTTT	CASSFGPMNTEAFF
TRBV7-2	TRBJ2-2	.	.	TGTGCCAGCAGCGCCCAGCCGGGGGCGAACACCGGGGAGCTGTTTTTT	CASSAQPGANTGELFF
TRBV30	TRBJ1-6	few	TRBD1	TGTGCCTGGGCATCCGGGACAGCAAATTCACCCCTCCACTTT	CAWASGTANSPLHF
TRBV9	TRBJ2-7	.	TRBD1	TGTGCCAGCAGCGCGAGGACAGGGGGCGATAGCGGGAACTACGAGCAGTACTTC	CASSARTGGDSGNYEQYF
TRBV27	TRBJ2-7	.	TRBD2	TGTGCCAGCAGTTTCTTCGGGACTAGCTGGGAGCAGTACTTC	CASSFFGTSWEQYF
TRBV2	TRBJ1-3	.	.	TGTGCCAGCAGTGAAGGTAGAACTGGAAACACCATATATTTT	CASSEGRTGNTIYF
TRBV5-4	TRBJ2-7	.	.	TGTGCCAGCAGCTTGCCGGGTTACGAGCAGTACTTC	CASSLPGYEQYF
TRBV5-1	TRBJ2-5	.	TRBD1	TGCGCCAGCTACAGAAACGACAGGGGTCAAGAGACCCAGTACTTC	CASYRNDRGQETQYF
TRBV6-1	TRBJ2-5	.	.	TGTGCCAGCAGGACCAGTGGTGGAGAGACCCAGTACTTC	CASRTSGGETQYF
TRBV7-2	TRBJ2-2	once	.	TGTGCCAGCAGCTTCCGGGTGAACGGGGAGCTGTTTTTT	CASSFRVNGELFF
TRBV4-1	TRBJ1-5	.	.	TGCGCCAGCAGCCAGGGGACCAATCAGCCCCAGCATTTT	CASSQGTNQPQHF
TRBV29-1	TRBJ2-3	.	TRBD2	TGCAGCGTAGCGCTAGCGGGAGGGCCTAGTACGCAGTATTTT	CSVALAGGPSTQYF
TRBV27	TRBJ1-1	.	.	TGTGCCAGCAGTTCCCCGACCGCCAGGAACACTGAAGCTTTCTTT	CASSSPTARNTEAFF
TRBV10-1	TRBJ1-1	once	TRBD1	TGCGCCAGCAGTGAGTGGGACAGGTTGAGGGACACTGAAGCTTTCTTT	CASSEWDRLRDTEAFF
TRBV19	TRBJ2-2	.	.	TGTGCCAGTAAGGGGAAATCTTGGGCCGGGGAGCTGTTTTTT	CASKGKSWAGELFF
TRBV5-1	TRBJ2-3	.	TRBD1	TGCGCCAGCAGCGGAATGACAGGGCAAGTCACAGATACGCAGTATTTT	CASSGMTGQVTDTQYF
TRBV27	TRBJ2-5	many	TRBD1	TGTGCCAGCAGTCCAGGACAGGGAAGATCAGAGACCCAGTACTTC	CASSPGQGRSETQYF
TRBV2	TRBJ2-5	.	.	TGTGCCAGCAGTGAGGGCAGAGCCAAAGAGACCCAGTACTTC	CASSEGRAKETQYF
TRBV18	TRBJ1-1	few	.	TGTGCCAGCTCACCCGCCCACAAGGTCGCTGAAGCTTTCTTT	CASSPAHKVAEAFF
TRBV5-1	TRBJ1-2	few	.	TGCGCCAGCAGCCTGGGCCCCACTGTCGACTATGGCTACACCTTC	CASSLGPTVDYGYTF
TRBV6-1	TRBJ2-1	.	TRBD2	TGTGCCAGCAGTGAAGCAGGAGGACTAGCGGGATCCAATGAGCAGTTCTTC	CASSEAGGLAGSNEQFF
TRBV5-4	TRBJ2-3	.	TRBD2	TGTGCCAGCAGCTTGGGGCGGGAGGGGGGAGATACGCAGTATTTT	CASSLGREGGDTQYF
TRBV9	TRBJ2-7	.	.	TGTGCCAGCAGCGTAGGAGGAGGCACAGATTACGAGCAGTACTTC	CASSVGGGTDYEQYF
TRBV5-4	TRBJ2-3	.	.	TGTGCCAGCAGCCGGGACTCTCATTCCACAGATACGCAGTATTTT	CASSRDSHSTDTQYF
TRBV5-1	TRBJ2-3	.	.	TGCGCCAGCAGCTTGGTCGGTAGGGGCGTCACAGATACGCAGTATTTT	CASSLVGRGVTDTQYF
TRBV6-1	TRBJ2-3	few	TRBD1	TGTGCCAGCAGTGAAGTCCTACAGGGGGCGCTAAGCACAGATACGCAGTATTTT	CASSEVLQGALSTDTQYF
TRBV11-2	TRBJ1-1	.	.	TGTGCCAGCAGCTTAGGTCTGATTATGAACACTGAAGCTTTCTTT	CASSLGLIMNTEAFF
TRBV13	TRBJ1-2	.	.	TGTGCCAGCAGCGGCAGGAGGGGCAACTATGGCTACACCTTC	CASSGRRGNYGYTF
TRBV6-6	TRBJ1-3	.	.	TGTGCCAGCAGTTACTCTTCAGGGATGGGAAACACCATATATTTT	CASSYSSGMGNTIYF
TRBV6-6	TRBJ2-7	.	.	TGTGCCAGCAGTTACTCGATGCAGGGGGGCTACGAGCAGTACTTC	CASSYSMQGGYEQYF
TRBV2	TRBJ2-1	once	TRBD2	TGTGCCAGCAGTGCGCTAGCGGGAAACAGCAATGAGCAGTTCTTC	CASSALAGNSNEQFF
TRBV10-3	TRBJ1-3	.	.	TGTGCCATCAGTGTGGTCCGGGGAGGAAACACCATATATTTT	CAISVVRGGNTIYF
TRBV5-1	TRBJ2-5	.	TRBD1	TGCGCCAGCAGCGGAGTAACAGGGGGTTTCGTTGAGACCCAGTACTTC	CASSGVTGGFVETQYF
TRBV28	TRBJ2-4	.	.	TGTGCCAGCAGCCCGGACCTAGCCAAAAACATTCAGTACTTC	CASSPDLAKNIQYF
TRBV11-1	TRBJ2-1	.	.	TGTGCCAGCAGCTTAGGAGGCGCTAGAGGTGACTATGAGCAGTTCTTC	CASSLGGARGDYEQFF
TRBV6-5	TRBJ1-2	.	.	TGTGCCAGCAGTCACGGCAGCAACTATGGCTACACCTTC	CASSHGSNYGYTF
TRBV10-2	TRBJ2-1	.	.	TGCGCCAGCAGTGAGTCGACACTTCGAGACGGGGCCTACAATGAGCAGTTCTTC	CASSESTLRDGAYNEQFF
TRBV27	TRBJ2-3	.	TRBD2	TGTGCCAGCAATTCCCTAGCGGGAGGGCCCGATACGCAGTATTTT	CASNSLAGGPDTQYF
TRBV28	TRBJ2-7	many	.	TGTGCCAGCAGTTTATTGGCAGGTCACTACGAGCAGTACTTC	CASSLLAGHYEQYF
TRBV27	TRBJ1-1	many	.	TGTGCCAGCAGTTTTTACGGCTCGGCCGGTATGAACACTGAAGCTTTCTTT	CASSFYGSAGMNTEAFF
TRBV5-4	TRBJ1-5	.	.	TGTGCCAGCAGCTACAGACAGAGCAATCAGCCCCAGCATTTT	CASSYRQSNQPQHF
TRBV28	TRBJ1-2	.	TRBD1	TGTGCCAGCAGTGCCCCAGGGGGCCGAGGCTACACCTTC	CASSAPGGRGYTF